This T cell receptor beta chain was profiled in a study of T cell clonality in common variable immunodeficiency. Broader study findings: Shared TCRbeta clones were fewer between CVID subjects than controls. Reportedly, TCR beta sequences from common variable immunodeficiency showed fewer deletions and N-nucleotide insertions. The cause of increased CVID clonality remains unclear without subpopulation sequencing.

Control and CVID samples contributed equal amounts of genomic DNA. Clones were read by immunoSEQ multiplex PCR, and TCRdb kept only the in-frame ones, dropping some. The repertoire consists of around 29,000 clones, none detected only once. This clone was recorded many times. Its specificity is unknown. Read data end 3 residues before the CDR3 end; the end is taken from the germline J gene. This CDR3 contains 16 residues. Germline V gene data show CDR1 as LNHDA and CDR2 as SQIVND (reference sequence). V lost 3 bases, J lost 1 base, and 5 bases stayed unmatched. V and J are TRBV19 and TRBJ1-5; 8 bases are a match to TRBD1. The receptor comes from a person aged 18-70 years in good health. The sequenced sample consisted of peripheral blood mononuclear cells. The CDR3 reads CASSMGRGQSNQPQHF. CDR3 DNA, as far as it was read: TGTGCCAGTAGTATGGGCAGGGGGCAAAGCAATCAGCCC.